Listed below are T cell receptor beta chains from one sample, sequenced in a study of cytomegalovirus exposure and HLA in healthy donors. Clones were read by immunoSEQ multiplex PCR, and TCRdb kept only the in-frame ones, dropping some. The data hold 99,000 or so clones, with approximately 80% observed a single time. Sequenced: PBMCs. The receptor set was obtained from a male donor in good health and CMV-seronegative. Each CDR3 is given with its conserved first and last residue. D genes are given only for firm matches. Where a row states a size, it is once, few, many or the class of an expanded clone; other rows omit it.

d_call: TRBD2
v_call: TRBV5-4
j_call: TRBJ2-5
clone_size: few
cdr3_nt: TGTGCCAGCAGCTCCGGACTAGCGGGAGGTTGGGGACAGACCCAGTACTTC
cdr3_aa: CASSSGLAGGWGQTQYF

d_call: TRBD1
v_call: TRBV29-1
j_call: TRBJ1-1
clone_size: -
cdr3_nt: TGCAGCTCTACAGGGGGCGGTGAAGCTTTCTTT
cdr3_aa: CSSTGGGEAFF

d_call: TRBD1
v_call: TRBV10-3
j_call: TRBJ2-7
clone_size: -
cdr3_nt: TGTGCCGCAATGGGGGACAGTAGCTCCTACGAGCAGTACTTC
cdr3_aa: CAAMGDSSSYEQYF

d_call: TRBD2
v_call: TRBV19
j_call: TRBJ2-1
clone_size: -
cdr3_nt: TGTGCCAGTAGTCTCGGGGGCCTAGCGGGAGGGGATCAGAAGCAGTTCTTC
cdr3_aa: CASSLGGLAGGDQKQFF

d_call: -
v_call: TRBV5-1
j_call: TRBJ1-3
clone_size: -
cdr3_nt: TGCGCCAGCAGCTCGGCCCAGGGGAGCTCTGGAAACACCATATATTTT
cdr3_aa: CASSSAQGSSGNTIYF

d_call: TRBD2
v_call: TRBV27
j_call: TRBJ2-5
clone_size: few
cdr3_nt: TGTGCCAGCAGTTTAACCCGCACACTAGCGTCCCAAGAGACCCAGTACTTC
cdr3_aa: CASSLTRTLASQETQYF

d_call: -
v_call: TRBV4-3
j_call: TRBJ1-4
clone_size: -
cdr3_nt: TGCGCCAGCAGCCAAGATCGGGGGAGGGCTGAAAAACTGTTTTTT
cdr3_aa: CASSQDRGRAEKLFF

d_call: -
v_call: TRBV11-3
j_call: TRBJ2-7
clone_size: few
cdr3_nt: TGTGCCAGCAGCCAGGACAGTTTAACCTCCAACGTCGAGCAGTACTTC
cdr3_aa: CASSQDSLTSNVEQYF

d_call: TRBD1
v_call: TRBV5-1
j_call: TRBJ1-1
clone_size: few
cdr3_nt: TGCGCCAGCAGCTTGCTATCAGGGGGCACTGAAGCTTTCTTT
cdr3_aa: CASSLLSGGTEAFF

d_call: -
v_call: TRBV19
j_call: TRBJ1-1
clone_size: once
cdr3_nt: TGTGCCAGTAGTCAGGGGCTGAACACTGAAGCTTTCTTT
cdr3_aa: CASSQGLNTEAFF

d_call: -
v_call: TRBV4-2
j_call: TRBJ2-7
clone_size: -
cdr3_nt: TGTGCCAGCAGCCAAGAATCCGTAGCGGTGGTTTACGAGCAGTACTTC
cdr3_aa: CASSQESVAVVYEQYF

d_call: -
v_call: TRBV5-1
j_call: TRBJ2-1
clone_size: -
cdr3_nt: TGCGCCAGCAGCTCTCAGGGGTGGCAGTTCTTC
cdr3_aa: CASSSQGWQFF

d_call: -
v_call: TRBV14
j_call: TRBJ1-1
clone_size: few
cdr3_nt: TGTGCCAGCTCCCTTAGCCGGAACACTGAAGCTTTCTTT
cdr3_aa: CASSLSRNTEAFF

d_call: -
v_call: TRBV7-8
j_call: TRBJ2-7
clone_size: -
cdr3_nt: TGTGCCAGCAGCCGAAGACAGGCCAACTACGAGCAGTGCTTC
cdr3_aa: CASSRRQANYEQCF

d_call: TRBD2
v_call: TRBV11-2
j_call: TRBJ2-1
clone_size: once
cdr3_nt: TGTGCCAGCAGCTTAGAACTAGCGAGAAGCTACAATGAGCAGTTCTTC
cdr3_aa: CASSLELARSYNEQFF

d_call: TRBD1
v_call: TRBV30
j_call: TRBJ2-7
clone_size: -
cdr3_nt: TGTGCCTGGAGTGGAGGGGGCCCCTACGAGCAGTACTTC
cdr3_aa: CAWSGGGPYEQYF

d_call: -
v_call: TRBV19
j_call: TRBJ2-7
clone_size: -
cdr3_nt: TGTGCCAGTAGTATGGGGCAGGGGTATTCCTACGAGCAGTACTTC
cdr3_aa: CASSMGQGYSYEQYF

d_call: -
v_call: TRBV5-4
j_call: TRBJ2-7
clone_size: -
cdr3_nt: TGTGCCAGCAGCTTATCCGCTGGGGCACCTACTTCCTACGAGCAGTACTTC
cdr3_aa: CASSLSAGAPTSYEQYF